This entry concerns a single T cell receptor beta chain. These data come from a study of shared clonotypes between healthy human individuals. In the CD4+ fraction, cells were divided into CD45RA+ naive and CD45RA-negative memory subsets. Sequenced by immunoSEQ multiplex PCR; TCRdb stores in-frame clones only, minus some. Among more than 2 million clones, roughly 95% were seen once, and the ten largest hold about 0.13%. From germline, CDR1 is LGHNA and CDR2 YSLEER. The CDR3 has 14 amino acids. Trimming cost V 0 bases and J 2 bases, with 8 bases left between them. J is TRBJ2-7 and V is TRBV4-3; D is perhaps TRBD1 (5 bases). The specimen was naive CD4+ T cells sorted from blood. Subset noted: CD45RA+ positively selected. The source is a man aged 18 to 29 in good health. The CDR3 protein is CASSQEARAYEQYF. The CDR3 DNA follows: TGCGCCAGCAGCCAAGAGGCCAGGGCCTACGAGCAGTACTTC.